These 6 T cell receptor beta chains were sequenced from one sample in a study of T cell repertoires in cytomegalovirus infection. TCRdb analysed the reads with MiXCR anew, one entry per CDR3 protein. The table has about 770,000 distinct CDR3 sequences, almost 30% seen once; the top ten hold around 12%. Their antigen targets remain unknown. The source was cultured CD8+ T cells from PBMCs, collected from culture after CMV antigen stimulation. These receptor sequences come from a human donor in good health (CMV status not recorded). Some clones in this sample may be carry-over from other donors' samples.

This clonotype was recorded a few times. The rearrangement links TRBV7-6 to TRBJ2-3; TRBD1 agrees at 9 bases. Germline loops: CDR1 SGHVS, CDR2 FNYEAQ. CDR3 length equals 16 residues. The V and J ends lost 2 bases and 3 bases, in that order; junction bases with no gene match: 6. The CDR3 region has the DNA TGTGCCAGCAGCTTAAGCACAGGGGGCGTAACAGATACGCAGTATTTT. Amino acids: CASSLSTGGVTDTQYF.

The genes are TRBV10-3 and TRBJ2-2; D may correspond to TRBD1 or TRBD2 (5 bases each). V was cut by 4 bases and J by 6 bases, with 6 bases left in between. The CDR3 runs 12 residues. Germline assignment: CDR1 ENHRY and CDR2 SYGVKD. In DNA, the CDR3 is TGTGCCATCAGTGGGGGGTCCGGGGAGCTGTTTTTT. Translated, it gives CAISGGSGELFF.

This clonotype was detected once. The chain employs TRBV6-2 or TRBV6-3 and TRBJ2-1, with TRBD2 matching 8 bases. This CDR3 is 16 amino acids long. J lost 4 bases, V lost 5 bases, and 10 bases had no gene match. The germline V gene has CDR1 MNHEY and CDR2 SVGEGT. CDR3 sequence: CASSHPTRGAYNEQFF. The CDR3 region has the DNA TGTGCCAGCAGTCACCCGACGCGGGGGGCGTACAATGAGCAGTTCTTC.

The V gene is TRBV18, the J gene TRBJ2-5; 9 bases align to TRBD2. V trimming: 0 bases; J trimming: 0 bases; junction bases outside the gene matches: 5. The germline V gene has CDR1 KGHSH and CDR2 LQKENI. CDR3 size: 17 residues. CDR3 sequence: CASSPPIRTSDQETQYF. The CDR3 nucleotides read TGTGCCAGCTCACCACCGATCAGGACTAGCGACCAAGAGACCCAGTACTTC.

This clonotype was counted between two and nine times. This chain links TRBV19 with TRBJ2-4, with TRBD2 identical over 10 bases. J was trimmed by 6 bases and V by 7 bases; bases with no gene match: 12. Germline-derived CDR1 and CDR2 are LNHDA and SQIVND (reference sequence). The CDR3 extends over 16 amino acids. CDR3 DNA: TGTGCCAGTATGCCTAGCGGGGGCCGACCAGGAAACATTCAGTACTTC. Translated, it gives CASMPSGGRPGNIQYF.

The rearrangement joins TRBV19 to TRBJ2-7, with D maybe TRBD1 (6 bases). Germline CDR1 and CDR2: LNHDA and SQIVND (reference sequence). The germline V and J ends were trimmed by 7 bases and 3 bases, with 10 bases remaining between them. The CDR3 covers 12 residues. The CDR3 sequence: CASKGHLYEQYF. The DNA of the CDR3 is TGTGCCAGTAAGGGACATCTCTACGAGCAGTACTTC.